These 17 T cell receptor beta chains originate from one sample sequenced in a study of blood T cell repertoires in COVID-19. Repertoires were generated with immunoSEQ multiplex PCR, while TCRdb's copy carries only in-frame clones and drops some. The sample shows 150,000 to 200,000 clones, over 80% of them seen only once. Sequenced input: peripheral blood. The receptors come from a young man with COVID-19, enrolled during active disease.

The chain combines TRBV7-2 with TRBJ2-4; 14 nucleotides match TRBD2. Germline loops: CDR1 SGHTA, CDR2 FQGNSA. The CDR3 has 14 residues. Trimming took 5 bases from V and 8 from J; bases not matched to a gene: 2. This CDR3 reads CASSPGLAGDIQYF. The CDR3 bases are TGTGCCAGCAGCCCGGGACTAGCGGGAGACATTCAGTACTTC.

The chain recombines TRBV15 with TRBJ1-2; 8 bases agree with TRBD1. With V trimmed by 0 bases and J by 8 bases, 5 bases remained unmatched. The CDR3 is made up of 14 amino acids. Germline V gives CDR1 LNHNV, CDR2 YYDKDF (reference sequence). The CDR3 DNA follows: TGTGCCACCAGCAGAGACAGGGGGCCGCTCGGCTACACCTTC. It codes for CATSRDRGPLGYTF.

V usage is TRBV9 and J usage is TRBJ1-1, with TRBD1 as a possible D gene (6 bases). The CDR3 extends over 14 amino acids. CDR1 SGDLS and CDR2 YYNGEE come from the germline V gene. V lost 0 bases, J lost 5 bases, and 11 bases lay in between. CDR3 DNA sequence: TGTGCCAGCAGCGTAGGGACAGCTCGGACTGAAGCTTTCTTT. This translates into CASSVGTARTEAFF.

The CDR3 DNA follows: TGTGCCAGCACCCCGGGGACAAAACGACCCTACGAGCAGTACTTC. Amino acid sequence: CASTPGTKRPYEQYF. V and J are TRBV6-2 or TRBV6-3 and TRBJ2-7, with D perhaps matching TRBD1 (6 bases). CDR1 MNHEY and CDR2 SVGEGT come from the germline V gene. The CDR3 is made up of 15 amino acids. The germline V and J ends were trimmed by 7 bases and 2 bases, with 18 bases remaining between them.

The V and J genes are TRBV3-1 (or the pseudogene TRBV3-2) and TRBJ2-3, with D perhaps matching TRBD1 (5 bases). The CDR3 runs to 12 residues. The ends were cut back, 4 bases at V and 4 bases at J, with 6 bases in the middle. The germline CDR1 and CDR2 sequences are LGHDT and YNNKEL (reference sequence). The DNA for the CDR3 is TGTGCCAGCAGCCGGACATCAGATACGCAGTATTTT. It specifies CASSRTSDTQYF.

This clone has just one count. The J gene is TRBJ2-7, the V gene TRBV28; TRBD2 is a possible D gene (6 bases). The CDR3 covers 14 residues. The V end lost 9 bases, the J end lost 0 bases, and 15 bases lay between the germline ends. Per germline, CDR1 MDHEN and CDR2 SYDVKM. The CDR3 loop reads CASSGSTYSYEQYF. CDR3 in DNA: TGTGCCAGTAGCGGTAGCACTTACTCCTACGAGCAGTACTTC.

The gene calls are TRBV18 and TRBJ2-1; tentatively, D is TRBD2 (7 bases). The CDR3 covers 14 residues. Trimming left V 2 bases short and J 7 bases short, with 12 bases between. Per the germline V gene, CDR1 is KGHSH and CDR2 is LQKENI. CDR3 nucleotides: TGTGCCAGCTCACCAGCGGGGGCGCGGAATGAGCAGTTCTTC. Protein: CASSPAGARNEQFF. Variable domain in full (rest from reference TRBV18 and TRBJ2-1): NAGVMQNPRHLVRRRGQEARLRCSPMKGHSHVYWYRQLPEEGLKFMVYLQKENIIDESGMPKERFSAEFPKEGPSILRIQQVVRGDSAAYFCASSPAGARNEQFFGPGTRLTVL.

Remarks on this clone: At the DNA level, this CDR3 is encoded by other sequences in the same sample as well. J is TRBJ1-1 and V is TRBV7-2; D unresolved. This CDR3 spans 13 amino acids. With 1 base removed from V and 5 bases from J, the gap between germline ends came to 8 bases. CDR1 and CDR2 from the germline V gene are SGHTA and FQGNSA. CDR3 sequence reads: CASSLGGRTEAFF. CDR3 DNA: TGTGCCAGCAGCTTAGGAGGGCGTACTGAAGCTTTCTTT.

This chain connects TRBV5-6 to TRBJ1-2, with a tentative D call TRBD1 (6 bases). Trimming pared 0 bases from V and 9 bases from J, leaving 15 bases between. Germline V lookup: CDR1 SGHDT, CDR2 YYEEEE. This CDR3 has 14 residues. CDR3 nucleotides: TGTGCCAGCAGCTTGGGTGACACGTGGGGGCGCTACACCTTC. Translation gives CASSLGDTWGRYTF.

The V and J genes are TRBV5-1 and TRBJ1-3, with TRBD1 as a possible D gene (6 bases). The CDR3 is 16 residues long. With 3 bases removed from V and 0 bases from J, the gap between germline ends came to 13 bases. Germline lookup yields CDR1 SGHRS and CDR2 YFSETQ. CDR3 DNA sequence: TGCGCCAGCAGCTATGGTGGGGGCGACTCTGGAAACACCATATATTTT. It is translated as CASSYGGGDSGNTIYF.

This clone was detected a few times. CDR3 DNA sequence: TGCGCCAGCAGCTTGGGTACAGGGATACAAGAGACCCAGTACTTC. This sequence encodes CASSLGTGIQETQYF. The chain carries TRBV5-1 and TRBJ2-5; possible D gene TRBD1, 6 bases. The CDR3 loop spans 15 amino acids. Germline loops: CDR1 SGHRS, CDR2 YFSETQ. The ends were cut back, 0 bases at V and 2 bases at J, with 11 bases in the middle.

The chain joins TRBV15 to TRBJ1-2; TRBD1 matches at 7 bases. The CDR3 consists of 13 residues. The germline gives CDR1 LNHNV, CDR2 YYDKDF (reference sequence). Trimming at V came to 4 bases and at J to 4 bases, leaving 3 bases not matched to a gene. The CDR3 bases are TGTGCCACCAGCACGGGACAGTTCTATGGCTACACCTTC. Its protein is CATSTGQFYGYTF.

The genes are TRBV27 and TRBJ1-6; TRBD1 might be the D (5 bases). V gave up 5 bases and J gave up 1 base, with 12 bases separating them. This CDR3 contains 16 residues. Germline V CDR1 and CDR2: MNHEY, SMNVEV (reference sequence). The CDR3 reads CASSPTRVSYNSPLHF. For the CDR3, the DNA is TGTGCCAGCAGTCCGACCAGGGTATCCTATAATTCACCCCTCCACTTT.

This chain connects TRBV7-9 to TRBJ1-1, with 7 bases matching TRBD1. J gave up 11 bases and V 4 bases, and 4 bases lay outside the gene matches. CDR1 and CDR2 (germline): SEHNR, FQNEAQ (reference sequence). This CDR3 is 11 amino acids long. The CDR3 sequence is CASSSGQFAFF. CDR3 DNA sequence: TGTGCCAGCAGCTCGGGACAGTTTGCTTTCTTT.

This chain joins TRBV24-1 and TRBJ2-1; TRBD2 matches 8 bases. V shed 3 bases and J 3 bases; nucleotides not matched to a gene: 12. The length of the CDR3 is 18 residues. Germline V gene sequence: CDR1 KGHDR, CDR2 SFDVKD. Written as DNA, the CDR3 is TGTGCCACCAGTGATGGTGCCGGAGTAGCGGGAAACTACAATGAGCAGTTCTTC. Amino acid sequence: CATSDGAGVAGNYNEQFF.

The V call is TRBV27, the J call TRBJ2-7; TRBD2 agrees at 11 bases. The CDR3 contains 15 residues. Losses at the gene ends were 2 bases for V and 2 bases for J; bases not matched to a gene: 2. CDR1 is MNHEY, CDR2 SMNVEV, per germline (reference sequence). CDR3 sequence (DNA): TGTGCCAGCAGTTTAAGGACTAGCGGGCCCTACGAGCAGTACTTC. Translating gives CASSLRTSGPYEQYF.

This clone was seen a few times. The chain is built from TRBV2 and TRBJ1-1; D unclear. V was cut by 7 bases and J by 1 base, with 10 bases left in between. The CDR3 runs to 13 residues. Germline V gene data show CDR1 as SNHLY and CDR2 as FYNNEI. The CDR3 here is CASTVRGNTEAFF. DNA of the CDR3: TGTGCCAGCACGGTGAGAGGGAACACTGAAGCTTTCTTT.